These T cell receptor beta chains were read from a single sample in a study of preoperative IRX-2 immunotherapy in early breast cancer. Repertoires were generated with immunoSEQ multiplex PCR, while TCRdb's copy carries only in-frame clones and drops some. The sample lists under 35,000 clones, 70% to 85% occurring once. The biological material was taken from a patient treated with IRX-2 immunotherapy. These receptors were obtained from a human donor with breast cancer. The CDR3 runs from the conserved cysteine through the conserved F or W. Fields, in order: clone size, D gene, J gene, V gene, CDR3 DNA, CDR3 protein. A D gene is named only where the DNA matches it firmly. Some rows mark clone size as missing; the rest say once, few, many or name a class of expanded clone.

once	-	TRBJ2-1	TRBV7-5	TGTGCCAGCAGCTTACTTGGGGGGAGGGGGAATGAGCAGTTCTTC	CASSLLGGRGNEQFF
-	-	TRBJ1-5	TRBV19	TGTGCCAGTAGTATAGGGGTTCCATATAGCAATCAGCCCCAGCATTTT	CASSIGVPYSNQPQHF
-	TRBD1	TRBJ2-2	TRBV6-8	TGTGCCAGCAGTTACCAGGACAGGGGGCGTGGGCTGTTTTTT	CASSYQDRGRGLFF
-	-	TRBJ1-3	TRBV11-3	TGTGCCAGCAGCAAGGACGACCGCTCTGGAAACACCATATATTTT	CASSKDDRSGNTIYF
-	-	TRBJ2-6	TRBV11-3	TGTGCCAGCAGCTTGGTAGGTACCCTCGGGGCCAACGTCCTGACTTTC	CASSLVGTLGANVLTF
-	-	TRBJ1-5	TRBV15	TGTGCCAGAAGAGGCCCATCCACGGCCAATCAGCCCCAGCATTTT	CARRGPSTANQPQHF
-	TRBD1	TRBJ2-3	TRBV15	TGTGCCACCAGCGCCCGACAGGGGACCACAGATACGCAGTATTTT	CATSARQGTTDTQYF
-	-	TRBJ1-5	TRBV19	TGTGCCAGTACGGGGCAGGGCAATCAGCCCCAGCATTTT	CASTGQGNQPQHF
-	-	TRBJ1-2	TRBV28	TGTGCCAGCAGTTTTGAGATTATTGGAAATAACTATGGCTACACCTTC	CASSFEIIGNNYGYTF
-	-	TRBJ2-1	TRBV6-8	TGTGCCAGCAGCAGACTAAGGGACGAGCAGTTCTTC	CASSRLRDEQFF
-	TRBD1	TRBJ2-2	TRBV6-8	TGTGCCAGCACCGTAACAGGGGGCGCGGGCACCGGGGAGCTGTTTTTT	CASTVTGGAGTGELFF
-	-	TRBJ1-5	TRBV19	TGTGCCAGTAGATTCAGGGTGGGCCCCAATCAGCCCCAGCATTTT	CASRFRVGPNQPQHF
-	-	TRBJ2-6	TRBV23-1	TGCGCCAGCAGCCCAAACAAATGGGTCGGGGCCAACGTCCTGACTTTC	CASSPNKWVGANVLTF
once	TRBD2	TRBJ2-5	TRBV6-8	TGTGCCAGCAGATATAGCGGGGGAGGGGAGACCCAGTACTTC	CASRYSGGGETQYF
-	-	TRBJ2-5	TRBV7-6	TGTGCCAGCAGCTCCGACCCCCCAGATCAAGAGACCCAGTACTTC	CASSSDPPDQETQYF
medium-sized	-	TRBJ2-3	TRBV7-1	TGTGCCAGCAGCTTAGTAGGGTCAGATACGCAGTATTTT	CASSLVGSDTQYF
-	-	TRBJ2-2	TRBV11-3	TGTGCCAGCAGCTTAAGTGCGAACACCGGGGAGCTGTTTTTT	CASSLSANTGELFF
-	-	TRBJ1-4	TRBV6-8	TGTGCCAGCACCCTGATCGCGGGCCGCGGGGAAAAACTGTTTTTT	CASTLIAGRGEKLFF
-	-	TRBJ2-1	TRBV7-1	TGTGCCAGCAGCCAGGACCCCGTCTCGCGTGAGCAGTTCTTC	CASSQDPVSREQFF
-	TRBD1	TRBJ1-5	TRBV19	TGTGCCAGTAGTATCGGTCCAGGGGGCAGTCAGCCCCAGCATTTT	CASSIGPGGSQPQHF
-	-	TRBJ2-1	TRBV29-1	TGCAGCGTTGAATGGGCGAGAGAGGGTAATGAGCAGTTCTTC	CSVEWAREGNEQFF
-	TRBD2	TRBJ2-3	TRBV11-3	TGTGCCAGCAGCCTCGGACTAGCATTTACAGATACGCAGTATTTT	CASSLGLAFTDTQYF
-	TRBD2	TRBJ2-1	TRBV5-1	TGCGCCAGCAGCCAGATTGGGACTAGCTCCAATGAGCAGTTCTTC	CASSQIGTSSNEQFF
once	TRBD1	TRBJ1-4	TRBV5-1	TGCGCCAGCAGCTACCGGGACAGGGCCTCCCTGGGTGAAAAACTGTTTTTT	CASSYRDRASLGEKLFF
-	-	TRBJ2-7	TRBV6-8	TGTGCCAGCAGCCCTATGGACTATTCCTACGAGCAGTACTTC	CASSPMDYSYEQYF
-	-	TRBJ2-7	TRBV28	TGTGCCAGCAGTTTACTCCCCCGCGAGCAGTACTTC	CASSLLPREQYF
-	-	TRBJ2-7	TRBV1	TGCGCCAGCAGCCAAGAAGCCATCATTGCGGGAGGGCCCGACGAGCAGTACTTC	CASSQEAIIAGGPDEQYF
few	-	TRBJ2-7	TRBV6-8	TGTGCCAGCAGTGCGGCGTGGGGGGGCCTGTACGAGCAGTACTTC	CASSAAWGGLYEQYF
-	TRBD2	TRBJ2-5	TRBV5-1	TGCGCCAGCAGCTTGGGAGTAGCGGGGGTATCAGAGACCCAGTACTTC	CASSLGVAGVSETQYF
-	TRBD2	TRBJ2-5	TRBV6-8	TGTGCCAGCAGTTACTCGACCTCACTAGCGGGGGGGCCGGGGGAGACCCAGTACTTC	CASSYSTSLAGGPGETQYF
few	TRBD1	TRBJ1-5	TRBV6-8	TGTGCCAGCAGTCCGACAGGGGGTTTCCAGCCCCAGCATTTT	CASSPTGGFQPQHF
-	-	TRBJ2-5	TRBV15	TGTGCCACCAGCAGGAACCTTGGGGCCCTTGAAGAGACCCAGTACTTC	CATSRNLGALEETQYF